The present T cell receptor beta chain was sequenced within a study of long-term antiretroviral therapy in people with HIV. In the United States, treatment was given to all participants with HIV. Each specimen consisted of about 1-10 million cryopreserved PBMC prior to extraction of DNA. Study-wide results and caveats: The study collected blood between about 2003 and 2018, possibly under older ART regimens. Those clones which expanded before ART made up the dominant part of the repertoire at all time points.

A note on this clone: What it recognizes is unknown.

Runs used v3.0 of the immunoSEQ assay and were done at survey level. Produced via immunoSEQ multiplex PCR; TCRdb's table is partial and in-frame only. The profile shows tens of thousands of clones, about 90% of them singletons. Losses at the gene ends were 2 bases for V and 3 bases for J; bases not matched to a gene: 4. Germline loops: CDR1 LNHDA, CDR2 SQIVND (reference sequence). The CDR3 length is 15 residues. Sequences were derived from unsorted PBMCs, sampled 2 years after starting antiretroviral therapy. This chain uses TRBV19 with TRBJ2-7; 10 bases map to TRBD2. This clonotype was sampled from a man over 45 with HIV. The CDR3 sequence is CASSILTSGLYEQYF. The CDR3 region has the DNA TGTGCCAGTAGTATACTGACTAGCGGGCTCTACGAGCAGTACTTC.